A selection of T cell receptor beta chains follows, all from one sample in a study of cytomegalovirus exposure and HLA in healthy donors. Data came from immunoSEQ multiplex PCR; TCRdb stores just in-frame clones and leaves some out. The sample consists of 130,000 or so clones, more than 65% of them appearing once. The source material was PBMCs. The source is a male donor in good health and CMV-seropositive. CDR3s include the opening cysteine and the closing phenylalanine or tryptophan. A D gene is named only where the DNA matches it firmly. For some rows the clone size is stated as once, few or many, or as a class when expanded; others skip it.

V: TRBV9
D: TRBD2
J: TRBJ2-7
size: NA
CDR3: CASSAGLAGVGYEQYF
DNA: TGTGCCAGCAGCGCAGGACTAGCGGGGGTAGGATACGAGCAGTACTTC

V: TRBV18
D: NA
J: TRBJ1-3
size: NA
CDR3: CASSPFDSISGNTIYF
DNA: TGTGCCAGCTCACCATTTGACAGCATCTCTGGAAACACCATATATTTT

V: TRBV9
D: TRBD2
J: TRBJ2-5
size: NA
CDR3: CASSQSGRQETQYF
DNA: TGTGCCAGCAGCCAAAGCGGGAGACAAGAGACCCAGTACTTC

V: TRBV2
D: TRBD1
J: TRBJ1-2
size: NA
CDR3: CASMRTGTEGYTF
DNA: TGTGCCAGCATGAGGACAGGGACGGAGGGCTACACCTTC

V: TRBV28
D: NA
J: TRBJ2-7
size: once
CDR3: CASSFSRGVNEQYF
DNA: TGTGCCAGCAGTTTCTCCAGGGGAGTGAACGAGCAGTACTTC

V: TRBV5-1
D: NA
J: TRBJ2-3
size: NA
CDR3: CASSSRRHDTDTQYF
DNA: TGCGCCAGCAGCTCCCGCAGACATGACACAGATACGCAGTATTTT

V: TRBV6-5
D: NA
J: TRBJ2-7
size: once
CDR3: CASSYGDSGAYEQYF
DNA: TGTGCCAGCAGTTATGGAGATAGCGGAGCGTACGAGCAGTACTTC

V: TRBV11-2
D: NA
J: TRBJ2-3
size: NA
CDR3: CASSSDPRGPDTQYF
DNA: TGTGCCAGCAGCTCGGATCCGCGTGGGCCAGATACGCAGTATTTT

V: TRBV9
D: NA
J: TRBJ1-1
size: NA
CDR3: CASSVVGLRDTEAFF
DNA: TGTGCCAGCAGCGTAGTGGGACTGAGAGACACTGAAGCTTTCTTT

V: TRBV6-5
D: NA
J: TRBJ1-1
size: NA
CDR3: CASRDTGKAFF
DNA: TGTGCCAGCAGAGACACAGGAAAAGCTTTCTTT

V: TRBV21-1
D: NA
J: TRBJ2-7
size: few
CDR3: CASRVGLAGVMYEQYF
DNA: TGTGCCAGCAGGGTGGGACTAGCGGGAGTTATGTACGAGCAGTACTTC

V: TRBV28
D: TRBD1
J: TRBJ2-7
size: NA
CDR3: CASSSGQGPHF
DNA: TGTGCCAGCAGTTCCGGACAGGGACCCCACTTC

V: TRBV18
D: NA
J: TRBJ2-7
size: NA
CDR3: CASSPPSAGSSYEQYF
DNA: TGTGCCAGCTCACCACCCTCGGCAGGGTCCTCCTACGAGCAGTACTTC

V: TRBV28
D: TRBD2
J: TRBJ2-7
size: NA
CDR3: CASSLRGGNHEQYF
DNA: TGTGCCAGCAGTTTGAGGGGAGGGAACCACGAGCAGTACTTC

V: TRBV7-9
D: TRBD2
J: TRBJ2-5
size: NA
CDR3: CASSFNGGALVETQYF
DNA: TGTGCCAGCAGCTTCAACGGGGGGGCGCTAGTGGAGACCCAGTACTTC

V: TRBV5-4
D: TRBD1
J: TRBJ2-3
size: NA
CDR3: CASSSPGQGRTDTQYF
DNA: TGTGCCAGCAGCTCCCCGGGACAGGGGAGAACAGATACGCAGTATTTT

V: TRBV6-5
D: NA
J: TRBJ2-1
size: NA
CDR3: CASSAIQGTYNEQFF
DNA: TGTGCCAGCAGTGCCATACAGGGAACCTACAATGAGCAGTTCTTC

V: TRBV6-4
D: TRBD1
J: TRBJ1-1
size: few
CDR3: CASKRDRTNTEAFF
DNA: TGTGCCAGCAAACGGGACAGGACGAACACTGAAGCTTTCTTT

V: TRBV5-8
D: TRBD2
J: TRBJ2-1
size: NA
CDR3: CASSLFASGSLGQFF
DNA: TGTGCCAGCAGCTTGTTCGCTAGCGGGAGTTTAGGGCAGTTCTTC

V: TRBV5-1
D: TRBD1
J: TRBJ2-7
size: NA
CDR3: CASSLGRQGIPSEAIVQYF
DNA: TGCGCCAGCAGCTTGGGAAGACAGGGTATCCCCTCAGAAGCGATAGTGCAGTACTTC

V: TRBV23-1
D: TRBD1
J: TRBJ1-5
size: NA
CDR3: CASSQSGDRVENSNQPQHF
DNA: TGCGCCAGCAGTCAATCGGGGGACAGGGTGGAAAATAGCAATCAGCCCCAGCATTTT

V: TRBV11-2
D: TRBD1
J: TRBJ2-7
size: few
CDR3: CASSSRRDRGLSEQYF
DNA: TGTGCCAGCAGTTCCCGCCGGGACAGGGGGCTTAGCGAGCAGTACTTC

V: TRBV7-2
D: NA
J: TRBJ2-4
size: NA
CDR3: CASSSQGNIQYF
DNA: TGTGCCAGCAGCTCGCAGGGGAACATTCAGTACTTC

V: TRBV2
D: NA
J: TRBJ1-5
size: once
CDR3: CASSDESNQPQHF
DNA: TGTGCCAGCAGTGACGAGTCTAATCAGCCCCAGCATTTT

V: TRBV27
D: NA
J: TRBJ2-7
size: NA
CDR3: CASSLSQGQGSEQYF
DNA: TGTGCCAGCAGTTTAAGTCAGGGGCAAGGGAGCGAGCAGTACTTC

V: TRBV7-9
D: NA
J: TRBJ1-4
size: NA
CDR3: CASSLGGGTREKLFF
DNA: TGTGCCAGCAGCTTAGGGGGCGGCACAAGGGAAAAACTGTTTTTT

V: TRBV18
D: NA
J: TRBJ2-2
size: NA
CDR3: CASSPPGIRGTGELFF
DNA: TGTGCCAGCTCACCACCGGGGATCCGGGGCACCGGGGAGCTGTTTTTT

V: TRBV4-1
D: NA
J: TRBJ2-5
size: NA
CDR3: CASSRLVAEFKETQYF
DNA: TGCGCCAGCAGCCGACTGGTAGCGGAGTTTAAAGAGACCCAGTACTTC

V: TRBV6-1
D: TRBD2
J: TRBJ2-3
size: NA
CDR3: CASSSGDSTDTQYF
DNA: TGTGCCAGCAGTAGCGGGGATAGCACAGATACGCAGTATTTT

V: TRBV11-3
D: NA
J: TRBJ1-1
size: NA
CDR3: CASSPTSTNTEAFF
DNA: TGTGCCAGCAGCCCCACGAGCACGAACACTGAAGCTTTCTTT

V: TRBV11-2
D: NA
J: TRBJ2-5
size: NA
CDR3: CASSPQGYYQETQYF
DNA: TGTGCCAGCAGCCCCCAGGGGTATTACCAAGAGACCCAGTACTTC

V: TRBV1
D: NA
J: TRBJ2-5
size: NA
CDR3: CTSSQSGAQETQYF
DNA: TGCACCAGCAGTCAGAGCGGGGCCCAAGAGACCCAGTACTTC

V: TRBV18
D: NA
J: TRBJ2-5
size: once
CDR3: CASSATSDETQYF
DNA: TGTGCCAGCTCAGCGACTAGTGATGAGACCCAGTACTTC

V: TRBV4-2
D: TRBD2
J: TRBJ2-7
size: NA
CDR3: CASSQDRLADLLHEQYF
DNA: TGTGCCAGCAGCCAAGATAGGCTAGCGGACCTCTTGCACGAGCAGTACTTC

V: TRBV5-1
D: TRBD1
J: TRBJ2-2
size: NA
CDR3: CASSVDRGANTGELFF
DNA: TGCGCCAGCAGCGTTGACAGGGGCGCGAACACCGGGGAGCTGTTTTTT

V: TRBV10-3
D: TRBD1
J: TRBJ2-7
size: NA
CDR3: CATEDRDYEQYF
DNA: TGTGCCACCGAAGACAGGGACTACGAGCAGTACTTC

V: TRBV28
D: NA
J: TRBJ2-5
size: NA
CDR3: CASSPDFGGETQYF
DNA: TGTGCCAGCAGTCCAGACTTTGGGGGGGAGACCCAGTACTTC

V: TRBV7-2
D: NA
J: TRBJ1-1
size: NA
CDR3: CASSLKPSMNTEAFF
DNA: TGTGCCAGCAGCTTAAAACCGAGCATGAACACTGAAGCTTTCTTT

V: TRBV7-9
D: TRBD1
J: TRBJ1-4
size: NA
CDR3: CASSSKTGANEKLFF
DNA: TGTGCCAGCAGCTCCAAAACAGGGGCGAATGAAAAACTGTTTTTT

V: TRBV5-1
D: NA
J: TRBJ2-7
size: NA
CDR3: CASSLARDEQYF
DNA: TGCGCCAGCAGCTTGGCGCGGGACGAGCAGTACTTC

V: TRBV7-2
D: TRBD1
J: TRBJ1-2
size: NA
CDR3: CASSPAGTGYGYTF
DNA: TGTGCCAGCAGCCCGGCCGGGACAGGCTATGGCTACACCTTC

V: TRBV5-8
D: TRBD1
J: TRBJ1-1
size: NA
CDR3: CASPGQIEAFF
DNA: TGTGCCAGCCCGGGACAGATTGAAGCTTTCTTT

V: TRBV29-1
D: NA
J: TRBJ2-4
size: NA
CDR3: CSVEVDARDIQYF
DNA: TGCAGCGTTGAGGTTGATGCGAGGGACATTCAGTACTTC

V: TRBV5-4
D: TRBD1
J: TRBJ2-7
size: NA
CDR3: CASMGQGRNEQYF
DNA: TGTGCCAGCATGGGACAGGGGAGGAACGAGCAGTACTTC

V: TRBV5-4
D: TRBD1
J: TRBJ2-1
size: NA
CDR3: CASSYRQGTEQFF
DNA: TGTGCCAGCAGCTACCGACAGGGTACTGAGCAGTTCTTC

V: TRBV6-5
D: TRBD1
J: TRBJ1-2
size: NA
CDR3: CASSYSGTGVGYTF
DNA: TGTGCCAGCAGTTACTCCGGGACAGGGGTGGGCTACACCTTC

V: TRBV11-2
D: NA
J: TRBJ2-7
size: NA
CDR3: CASSTDTYSYEQYF
DNA: TGTGCCAGCAGCACGGACACCTACTCCTACGAGCAGTACTTC

V: TRBV14
D: NA
J: TRBJ1-1
size: NA
CDR3: CASSQKMQDTEAFF
DNA: TGTGCCAGCAGCCAAAAAATGCAGGACACTGAAGCTTTCTTT

V: TRBV4-2
D: NA
J: TRBJ1-3
size: NA
CDR3: CASSPGGGYGNTIYF
DNA: TGTGCCAGCAGCCCAGGTGGAGGCTATGGAAACACCATATATTTT

V: TRBV29-1
D: NA
J: TRBJ1-2
size: NA
CDR3: CSAVEVGYTF
DNA: TGCAGCGCCGTGGAGGTAGGCTACACCTTC

V: TRBV11-2
D: NA
J: TRBJ2-7
size: few
CDR3: CASCGHLSAYEQYF
DNA: TGTGCCAGCTGCGGGCACTTATCGGCCTACGAGCAGTACTTC

V: TRBV19
D: NA
J: TRBJ2-1
size: NA
CDR3: CASSIGPGSYNEQFF
DNA: TGTGCCAGTAGTATAGGACCCGGGTCCTACAATGAGCAGTTCTTC

V: TRBV13
D: TRBD2
J: TRBJ2-5
size: NA
CDR3: CASSFRLAGDRETQYF
DNA: TGTGCCAGCAGCTTTAGACTAGCGGGAGATCGGGAGACCCAGTACTTC

V: TRBV6-1
D: TRBD1
J: TRBJ1-6
size: NA
CDR3: CASSENRDRSNSPLHF
DNA: TGTGCCAGCAGTGAAAATCGGGACAGGTCCAATTCACCCCTCCACTTT

V: TRBV5-6
D: NA
J: TRBJ2-3
size: NA
CDR3: CASSFFLAQHTDTQYF
DNA: TGTGCCAGCAGCTTCTTCCTAGCGCAGCACACAGATACGCAGTATTTT

V: TRBV30
D: NA
J: TRBJ2-7
size: NA
CDR3: CAWSVFGELLDHEQYF
DNA: TGTGCCTGGAGTGTATTCGGGGAGCTTTTGGACCACGAGCAGTACTTC

V: TRBV5-1
D: TRBD1
J: TRBJ1-1
size: NA
CDR3: CASSLAGGPTEAFF
DNA: TGCGCCAGCAGCTTGGCAGGGGGACCAACTGAAGCTTTCTTT